This passage covers 21 T cell receptor beta chains from one sample sequenced in a study of blood T cell dynamics during melanoma immunotherapy. The time point here: pre-treatment baseline. Using immunoSEQ multiplex PCR, the repertoire was profiled, and TCRdb retains in-frame clones only, with some absent. Of around 13,000 clones listed, around 84% are singletons. This specimen was blood, taken from a patient treated with checkpoint blockade. The receptors derive from a human donor with melanoma.

The sample holds a few counts of this clone. The gene calls are TRBV9 and TRBJ1-6; D not certain. Trimming took 4 bases from V and 0 from J, leaving 11 bases between them. CDR3 length: 16 residues. Germline CDR1 SGDLS, CDR2 YYNGEE. The CDR3 coding sequence is TGTGCCAGCAGCTCCGATGTCAGCTCCTATAATTCACCCCTCCACTTT. As protein: CASSSDVSSYNSPLHF.

This rearrangement joins TRBV7-2 to TRBJ2-1; no definite D call. The germline V gene encodes CDR1 SGHTA and CDR2 FQGNSA. The V end was cut by 6 bases, the J end by 1 base, with 10 bases between. The CDR3 contains 14 residues. Written as DNA, the CDR3 is TGTGCCAGCAGGACGTACAGTTCCTACAATGAGCAGTTCTTC. As protein: CASRTYSSYNEQFF.

This clone was detected a few times. The chain combines TRBV9 with TRBJ2-7, with 10 nucleotides matching TRBD1. The germline gives CDR1 SGDLS, CDR2 YYNGEE. This CDR3 is built from 13 residues. V lost 4 bases, J lost 3 bases, and 1 base stayed unmatched. In DNA, the CDR3 is TGTGCCAGCAGCCGGACAGGGGGCTACGAGCAGTACTTC. The encoded protein is CASSRTGGYEQYF.

The V gene is TRBV6-6, the J gene TRBJ2-1; 8 bases map to TRBD2. CDR1 is MNHNY, CDR2 SVGAGI, per germline (reference sequence). This CDR3 contains 15 residues. J lost 4 bases, V lost 6 bases, and 8 bases had no gene match. The CDR3 coding sequence is TGTGCCAGCAGGCCCACGGGGGGGGGATACAATGAGCAGTTCTTC. Its protein is CASRPTGGGYNEQFF.

This chain uses TRBV14 with TRBJ2-5; 9 positions agree with TRBD2. Trimming cost V 3 bases and J 1 base; bases outside gene matches: 12. Germline-derived CDR1 and CDR2 are SGHDN and FVKESK. There are 18 residues in the CDR3. CDR3 coding DNA: TGTGCCAGCAGCCACCGGGGATCGAGCGGGGGGACCCAAGAGACCCAGTACTTC. Protein sequence: CASSHRGSSGGTQETQYF.

Written as DNA, the CDR3 is TGTGCCAGCAGCACCTCGACAGAGGGCACTGAAGCTTTCTTT. Translation: CASSTSTEGTEAFF. V and J are TRBV11-2 and TRBJ1-1; possible D gene TRBD1, 5 bases. This CDR3 contains 14 residues. Trimming stripped 5 bases from V and 4 bases from J, with 14 bases between. Germline values: CDR1 SGHAT, CDR2 FQNNGV.

This clone came up a few times. The rearrangement uses TRBV9 and TRBJ2-7; D might be TRBD1 or TRBD2, each matching 5 bases. There are 15 residues in the CDR3. Trimming took 4 bases from V and 5 from J, leaving 19 bases between them. Germline V CDR1 and CDR2: SGDLS, YYNGEE. CDR3 sequence: CASSPLGTSKDEQYF. The CDR3 bases are TGTGCCAGCAGCCCTCTAGGGACCTCGAAGGACGAGCAGTACTTC.

This chain uses TRBV11-2 with TRBJ2-1; D is unresolved. The CDR3 runs 15 residues. Germline values: CDR1 SGHAT, CDR2 FQNNGV. Trimming left V 1 base short and J 6 bases short, with 13 bases between. The CDR3 protein is CASSLGAGSLNEQFF. CDR3 DNA: TGTGCCAGCAGCTTAGGGGCCGGCAGCCTCAATGAGCAGTTCTTC. The full variable domain, its missing parts supplied by reference TRBV11-2 and TRBJ2-1, is EAGVAQSPRYKIIEKRQSVAFWCNPISGHATLYWYQQILGQGPKLLIQFQNNGVVDDSQLPKDRFSAERLKGVDSTLKIQPAKLEDSAVYLCASSLGAGSLNEQFFGPGTRLTVL.

The DNA of the CDR3 is TGTGCCAGCAGCTTGGCGGCTAACAGGGCTGGAAACACCATATATTTT. Translation: CASSLAANRAGNTIYF. The gene calls are TRBV7-8 and TRBJ1-3, with D possibly TRBD1 on 6 matching bases. Trimming shortened V by 3 bases and J by 2 bases, and 14 bases separated the two germline ends. This CDR3 has 16 residues. Germline lookup yields CDR1 SGHVS and CDR2 FQNEAQ.

The rearrangement uses TRBV6-6 and TRBJ1-5; 9 positions match TRBD1. CDR1 and CDR2 from the germline V gene are MNHNY and SVGAGI (reference sequence). V trimming: 4 bases; J trimming: 4 bases; junction bases outside the gene matches: 8. The CDR3 totals 16 residues. CDR3 amino acids: CASSLAGTGSNQPQHF. DNA for the CDR3: TGTGCCAGCAGTTTAGCCGGGACAGGGTCGAATCAGCCCCAGCATTTT.

CDR3 sequence: CASSAGDRGSPLHF. The CDR3, as DNA: TGTGCCAGCAGCGCAGGGGACAGGGGATCACCCCTCCACTTT. The chain combines TRBV9 with TRBJ1-6; 10 nucleotides agree with TRBD1. The CDR3 extends over 14 amino acids. V lost 3 bases, J lost 10 bases, and 4 bases stayed unmatched. Germline CDR1 SGDLS, CDR2 YYNGEE.

This chain connects TRBV25-1 to TRBJ2-3; no definite D call. V was pared by 1 base and J by 0 bases, with 5 bases between. Germline values: CDR1 MGHDK, CDR2 SYGVNS. This CDR3 region has 14 residues. DNA for the CDR3: TGTGCCAGCAGTGAATCCCCAAGCACAGATACGCAGTATTTT. Amino acid sequence: CASSESPSTDTQYF.

V usage is TRBV7-2 and J usage is TRBJ2-7; perhaps TRBD1 as D (6 bases). This CDR3 is built from 16 residues. Trimming removed 4 bases at V and 0 bases at J, with 16 bases between. Germline V gene sequence: CDR1 SGHTA, CDR2 FQGNSA. CDR3 DNA: TGTGCCAGCAGCTCTCGACAGGTTACAAGCTCCTACGAGCAGTACTTC. Encoded protein: CASSSRQVTSSYEQYF.

CDR3 residues: CASSYSGSITDTQYF. The CDR3 nucleotides read TGTGCCAGCAGTTACTCGGGCAGCATCACAGATACGCAGTATTTT. V is TRBV6-5 and J is TRBJ2-3; D is ambiguous. Trimming removed 0 bases from V and 2 bases from J, with 9 bases in between. The CDR3 is 15 residues long. CDR1 and CDR2 from the germline V gene are MNHEY and SVGAGI.

The rearrangement links TRBV7-2 to TRBJ2-7; D gene ambiguous. Trimming stripped 5 bases from V and 4 bases from J, with 6 bases between. The CDR3 is 11 amino acids. Germline V CDR1 and CDR2: SGHTA, FQGNSA. CDR3 nucleotide sequence: TGTGCCAGCAGCCAACATTACGAGCAGTACTTC. It encodes CASSQHYEQYF.

The chain is built from TRBV15 and TRBJ2-3, with 7 bases identical to TRBD2. V lost 3 bases, J lost 0 bases, and 6 bases stayed unmatched. Germline CDR1 and CDR2: LNHNV and YYDKDF (reference sequence). This CDR3 spans 16 amino acids. CDR3 sequence: CATSSGSGASTDTQYF. Here the CDR3 DNA reads TGTGCCACCAGCAGTGGGAGCGGGGCTAGCACAGATACGCAGTATTTT.

The chain is built from TRBV6-5 and TRBJ1-1; the D gene is possibly TRBD1 (5 bases). V gave up 0 bases and J gave up 5 bases, with 13 bases separating them. The V gene's germline CDR1 is MNHEY and CDR2 SVGAGI. This CDR3 has 15 residues. CDR3 amino acids: CASSYSMGGATEAFF. CDR3 coding DNA: TGTGCCAGCAGTTACTCGATGGGCGGGGCGACTGAAGCTTTCTTT.

The V call is TRBV5-4, the J call TRBJ2-7, with TRBD2 identical over 8 bases. This CDR3 comprises 14 residues. From germline, CDR1 is SGHNT and CDR2 YYREEE (reference sequence). V was clipped by 5 bases and J by 5 bases; unmatched bases: 9. For the CDR3, the DNA is TGTGCCAGCAGGCGCGGGACTAGTGAGAACGAGCAGTACGTC. Its protein is CASRRGTSENEQYV.

This clone was recorded a few times. The J gene is TRBJ1-5, the V gene TRBV7-9, with TRBD1 as a possible D gene (5 bases). V was trimmed by 1 base and J by 8 bases, leaving 9 bases between them. The CDR3 sequence is 13 residues long. The germline V gene encodes CDR1 SEHNR and CDR2 FQNEAQ (reference sequence). CDR3: CASSLEGREPQHF. The CDR3 DNA reads as TGTGCCAGCAGCTTAGAGGGGCGGGAGCCCCAGCATTTT.

The chain couples TRBV18 to TRBJ1-5, with 7 positions matching TRBD1. The CDR3 loop spans 15 amino acids. Looked up from germline, CDR1 is KGHSH and CDR2 is LQKENI. The J segment lost 4 bases and the V segment lost 3 bases, leaving 6 bases of the junction unmatched. CDR3 protein: CASSPTGSRNQPQHF. Written as DNA, the CDR3 is TGTGCCAGCTCACCGACAGGGTCCCGTAATCAGCCCCAGCATTTT.

The chain carries TRBV7-9 and TRBJ2-1, with TRBD2 matching 8 bases. V dropped 4 bases and J dropped 7; count of bases not matched to a gene: 12. CDR1 and CDR2 from the germline V gene are SEHNR and FQNEAQ (reference sequence). This CDR3 is built from 16 residues. The CDR3 spells CASSSAPAGGRNEQFF. CDR3 DNA: TGTGCCAGCAGCTCCGCTCCCGCGGGGGGCCGAAATGAGCAGTTCTTC.